A single sample is the source of the 18 T cell receptor beta chains below, sequenced in a study of blood T cell repertoires in COVID-19. The table came from immunoSEQ multiplex PCR; TCRdb's copy has only in-frame clones and leaves some out. This sample has roughly 160,000 clones, with 86% found just once. The sample was peripheral blood. These receptors originate from a man aged 50 or older with active or convalescent COVID-19.

About this clone: At one end, the junction sequence differs from germline, possibly due to a read error. V and J are TRBV29-1 and TRBJ1-2; 7 bases align to TRBD1. This CDR3 is 12 amino acids long. Germline-derived CDR1 and CDR2 are SQVTM and ANQGSEA. CDR3 region: CSVLDRVYAYTF. The CDR3, as DNA: TGCAGCGTCCTTGACAGGGTGTATGCCTACACCTTC.

This clone appeared once. This sequence joins TRBV28 and TRBJ1-5, with a weak D call TRBD1 (6 bases). The V gene lost 1 base and the J gene lost 5 bases, with 12 bases spanning the gap. Per the germline V gene, CDR1 is MDHEN and CDR2 is SYDVKM. There are 15 residues in the CDR3. CDR3 amino acids: CASSLSGVGYQPQHF. The CDR3 coding sequence is TGTGCCAGCAGTTTATCAGGGGTGGGGTATCAGCCCCAGCATTTT. Filled out from reference TRBV28 and TRBJ1-5, the complete variable domain reads DVKVTQSSRYLVKRTGEKVFLECVQDMDHENMFWYRQDPGLGLRLIYFSYDVKMKEKGDIPEGYSVSREKKERFSLILESASTNQTSMYLCASSLSGVGYQPQHFGDGTRLSIL.

The chain employs TRBV5-5 and TRBJ2-1; TRBD1 agrees at 9 bases. After removal of 5 bases from V and 8 bases from J, the junction contained 14 bases not matched to a gene. CDR1 and CDR2 from the germline V gene are SGHKS and YYEKEE (reference sequence). The CDR3 is made up of 16 amino acids. For the CDR3, the DNA is TGTGCCAGCAGTTTAAACCCCGGGACAGGGCCCTATGAGCAGTTCTTC. Amino acids: CASSLNPGTGPYEQFF.

The genes are TRBV4-3 and TRBJ2-2; D is unclear. Trimming removed 0 bases at V and 0 bases at J, with 8 bases between. Germline V CDR1 and CDR2: LGHNA, YSLEER. CDR3 length equals 16 residues. CDR3 loop: CASSQDGEPNTGELFF. The CDR3, as DNA: TGCGCCAGCAGCCAAGACGGTGAACCGAACACCGGGGAGCTGTTTTTT.

The V call is TRBV6-2 or TRBV6-3, the J call TRBJ1-1, with 9 bases matching TRBD1. There are 12 residues in the CDR3. The V and J ends lost 5 bases and 11 bases, in that order; junction bases with no gene match: 6. Per germline, CDR1 MNHEY and CDR2 SVGEGT. CDR3: CASSLGTGNAFF. In DNA form, the CDR3 reads TGTGCCAGCAGTCTCGGGACAGGGAACGCTTTCTTT.

V usage is TRBV28 and J usage is TRBJ1-2; tentatively, D is TRBD1 (5 bases). This CDR3 is 12 amino acids long. CDR1 and CDR2 (germline): MDHEN, SYDVKM. V lost 5 bases and J lost 4, with 8 bases in between. The DNA of the CDR3 is TGTGCCAGCAGTATGACAGTCTATGGCTACACCTTC. It translates to CASSMTVYGYTF.

The rearrangement uses TRBV4-3 and TRBJ1-3; tentative D call: TRBD1 (5 bases). Germline V gene lookup returns CDR1 LGHNA and CDR2 YSLEER. V was trimmed by 1 base and J by 4 bases, leaving 11 bases between them. The CDR3 length is 15 residues. CDR3 residues: CASSQVQGTGNTIYF. The DNA of the CDR3 is TGCGCCAGCAGCCAAGTTCAGGGTACGGGAAACACCATATATTTT.

The chain employs TRBV6-5 and TRBJ2-3; possible D gene TRBD2, 5 bases. Germline V gene sequence: CDR1 MNHEY, CDR2 SVGAGI. Trimming removed 2 bases from V and 0 bases from J, with 9 bases in between. The CDR3 consists of 15 residues. CDR3 DNA sequence: TGTGCCAGCAGTTACGGCGGGTCTAGCACAGATACGCAGTATTTT. It yields the protein CASSYGGSSTDTQYF.

The V gene is TRBV12-3 or TRBV12-4, the J gene TRBJ1-1; D ambiguous. The CDR3 length is 13 residues. Trimming pared 6 bases from V and 0 bases from J, leaving 8 bases between. The CDR3 loop is CASRLQMNTEAFF. The CDR3 nucleotides read TGTGCCAGCAGATTACAGATGAACACTGAAGCTTTCTTT.

This clone has only one observation. The chain uses TRBV10-3 and TRBJ1-2; the D gene is possibly TRBD1 (5 bases). Trimming pared 11 bases from V and 8 bases from J, leaving 18 bases between. This CDR3 has 12 amino acids. CDR1 and CDR2 (germline): ENHRY, SYGVKD. The chain's CDR3 is CAVQTGTEGYTF. The DNA for the CDR3 is TGTGCCGTCCAAACAGGTACGGAGGGCTACACCTTC.

The chain recombines TRBV7-3 with TRBJ2-2; TRBD2 agrees at 10 bases. This CDR3 spans 15 amino acids. The germline CDR1 and CDR2 sequences are SGHTA and FQGTGA. The V and J ends lost 2 bases and 7 bases, in that order; junction bases with no gene match: 4. The CDR3 protein is CASSLSSGRVGELFF. The DNA for the CDR3 is TGTGCCAGCAGCTTATCCAGCGGGAGGGTCGGGGAGCTGTTTTTT.

The chain carries TRBV7-9 and TRBJ1-5, with TRBD1 matching 7 bases. The CDR3 runs to 13 residues. The germline CDR1 and CDR2 sequences are SEHNR and FQNEAQ (reference sequence). V dropped 4 bases and J dropped 6; count of bases not matched to a gene: 3. In nucleotides, the CDR3 is TGTGCCAGCAGCTCAGGGGGGAGTCAGCCCCAGCATTTT. Its protein product is CASSSGGSQPQHF.

The chain is built from TRBV28 and TRBJ2-3; D unresolved. V was trimmed by 7 bases and J by 1 base, leaving 15 bases between them. The CDR3 is 15 amino acids. CDR1 is MDHEN and CDR2 is SYDVKM in the germline V gene. CDR3 DNA: TGTGCCAGCAAGGTCTTCTTGGGCCGCACAGATACGCAGTATTTT. Encoded protein: CASKVFLGRTDTQYF.

CDR3 loop: CASSSIGTSRYEQFF. The CDR3 coding sequence is TGTGCCAGCAGTTCCATCGGGACTAGTCGTTATGAGCAGTTCTTC. This chain connects TRBV6-2 or TRBV6-3 to TRBJ2-1; the match to TRBD2 covers 8 bases. J gave up 8 bases and V 4 bases, and 10 bases lay outside the gene matches. CDR1 MNHEY and CDR2 SVGEGT come from the germline V gene. CDR3 length: 15 amino acids.

The rearrangement uses TRBV7-2 and TRBJ2-7; possible D gene TRBD2, 6 bases. The CDR3 has 14 amino acids. Between the trimmed V and J ends, which lost 8 bases and 2 bases, there was a span of 16 bases. CDR1 and CDR2 (germline): SGHTA, FQGNSA. CDR3 DNA sequence: TGTGCCAGCTTCGGGGGAATCCCCCCCTACGAGCAGTACTTC. Protein sequence: CASFGGIPPYEQYF.

This sequence joins TRBV6-5 and TRBJ1-2, with TRBD1 matching over 7 bases. The J segment lost 4 bases and the V segment lost 6 bases, leaving 8 bases of the junction unmatched. The CDR3 covers 14 residues. Germline V gives CDR1 MNHEY, CDR2 SVGAGI. The chain's CDR3 is CASRLGGASYGYTF. The CDR3 DNA sequence: TGTGCCAGCAGGTTAGGGGGCGCGTCCTATGGCTACACCTTC.

The V call is TRBV12-1, the J call TRBJ1-2; TRBD1 is taken as the D call from the table, unchecked against the DNA. TRBV12-1 is listed as a pseudogene. This CDR3 is 17 amino acids long. The CDR3 bases are TGTGCCAGCAGCTGCTCCTCCGGACAGCTGCCTAACTATGGCTACACCTTC. Translation gives CASSCSSGQLPNYGYTF.

This clone was seen a single time. The chain has TRBV7-8 and TRBJ2-1; D is ambiguous. The germline V and J ends were trimmed by 1 base and 0 bases, with 7 bases remaining between them. The CDR3 runs 15 residues. Germline CDR1 SGHVS, CDR2 FQNEAQ. In DNA form, the CDR3 reads TGTGCCAGCAGCTTAGAGCCAAGCTCCTACAATGAGCAGTTCTTC. This codes for CASSLEPSSYNEQFF.